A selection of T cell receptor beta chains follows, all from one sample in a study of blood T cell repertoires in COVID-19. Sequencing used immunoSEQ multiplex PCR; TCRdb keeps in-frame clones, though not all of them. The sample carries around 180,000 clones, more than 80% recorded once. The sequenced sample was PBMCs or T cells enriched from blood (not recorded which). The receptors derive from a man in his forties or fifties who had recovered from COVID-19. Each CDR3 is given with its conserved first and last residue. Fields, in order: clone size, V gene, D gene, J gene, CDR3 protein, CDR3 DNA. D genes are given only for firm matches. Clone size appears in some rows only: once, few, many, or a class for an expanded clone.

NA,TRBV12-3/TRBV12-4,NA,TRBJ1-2,CASSLGSGYGYTF,TGTGCCAGCAGTTTAGGTTCGGGATATGGCTACACCTTC
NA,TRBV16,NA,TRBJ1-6,CASSQSPGGGGSPLHF,TGTGCCAGCAGCCAATCCCCGGGGGGGGGCGGCTCACCCCTCCACTTT
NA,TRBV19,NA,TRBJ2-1,CASSDRYRNYNEQFF,TGTGCCAGTAGTGATCGCTACAGAAACTACAATGAGCAGTTCTTC
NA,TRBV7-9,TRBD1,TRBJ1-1,CASSSQGTTEAFF,TGTGCCAGCAGCTCACAGGGGACCACTGAAGCTTTCTTT
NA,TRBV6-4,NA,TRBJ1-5,CASSTGSNQPQHF,TGTGCCAGCAGTACAGGGAGCAATCAGCCCCAGCATTTT
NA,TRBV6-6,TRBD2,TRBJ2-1,CASSYFAGGKNEQFF,TGTGCCAGCAGTTACTTTGCGGGGGGTAAGAATGAGCAGTTCTTC
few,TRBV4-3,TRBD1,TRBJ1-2,CASSQEAQGGLGYTF,TGCGCCAGCAGCCAAGAGGCCCAGGGGGGACTTGGCTACACCTTC
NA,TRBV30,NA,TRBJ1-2,CAWSVQQGYGYTF,TGTGCCTGGAGTGTACAACAGGGCTATGGCTACACCTTC
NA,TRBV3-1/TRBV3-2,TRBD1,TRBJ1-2,CASSHRGSRHNGYTF,TGTGCCAGCAGCCACAGGGGGTCCCGTCATAATGGCTACACCTTC
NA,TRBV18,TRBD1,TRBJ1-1,CASSQRVTGLGTEAFF,TGTGCCAGCTCCCAACGGGTGACAGGGTTGGGCACTGAAGCTTTCTTT
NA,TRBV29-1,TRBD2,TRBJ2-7,CSVEDPSGSYEQYF,TGCAGCGTTGAAGATCCTAGCGGGAGCTACGAGCAGTACTTC
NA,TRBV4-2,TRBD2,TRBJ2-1,CASSQSSGGQFF,TGTGCCAGCAGCCAAAGTAGCGGGGGGCAGTTCTTC
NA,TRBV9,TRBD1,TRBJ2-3,CASSARDRRADTQYF,TGTGCCAGCAGCGCCCGGGACAGGCGGGCAGATACGCAGTATTTT
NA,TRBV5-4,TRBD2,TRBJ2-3,CASSLGLAGVTSTDTQYF,TGTGCCAGCAGCCTCGGACTAGCGGGGGTTACTAGCACAGATACGCAGTATTTT
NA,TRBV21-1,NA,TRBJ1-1,CASSRGWGSTEAFF,TGTGCCAGCAGCCGGGGGTGGGGTAGCACTGAAGCTTTCTTT
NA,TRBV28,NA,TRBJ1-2,CASSLSGNYGYTF,TGTGCCAGCAGTTTATCAGGTAACTATGGCTACACCTTC
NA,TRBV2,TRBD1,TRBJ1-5,CASSGDRLSNQPQHF,TGTGCCAGCAGTGGGGACAGACTAAGCAATCAGCCCCAGCATTTT
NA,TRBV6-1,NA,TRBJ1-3,CASSEAGGGNTIYF,TGTGCCAGCAGTGAAGCGGGAGGTGGAAACACCATATATTTT
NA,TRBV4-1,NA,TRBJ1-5,CASAPYRDTNQPQHF,TGCGCCAGCGCACCTTACCGGGACACCAATCAGCCCCAGCATTTT
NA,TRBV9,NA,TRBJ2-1,CASSPTDSVYNEQFF,TGTGCCAGCAGCCCCACGGACAGCGTTTACAATGAGCAGTTCTTC
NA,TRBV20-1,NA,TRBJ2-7,CSASTREQYF,TGCAGTGCCTCGACGAGGGAGCAGTACTTC
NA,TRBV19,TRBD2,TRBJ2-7,CASRPREGTYEQYF,TGTGCCAGTAGACCCCGGGAGGGGACCTACGAGCAGTACTTC
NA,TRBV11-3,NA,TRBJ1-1,CASSWGRDTEAFF,TGTGCCAGCAGCTGGGGCAGGGACACTGAAGCTTTCTTT
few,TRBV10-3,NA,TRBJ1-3,CATLKSGENTIYF,TGTGCCACCCTAAAGTCGGGGGAAAACACCATATATTTT
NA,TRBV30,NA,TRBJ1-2,CAWSKLSWGDYGYTF,TGTGCCTGGAGTAAATTGTCGTGGGGGGACTATGGCTACACCTTC
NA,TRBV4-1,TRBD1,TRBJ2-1,CASSQGGQNPRRFF,TGCGCCAGCAGCCAAGGGGGACAGAACCCCCGACGGTTCTTC
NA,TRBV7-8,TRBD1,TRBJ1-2,CASKKQGAENYGYTF,TGTGCCAGCAAAAAACAGGGGGCGGAAAACTATGGCTACACCTTC
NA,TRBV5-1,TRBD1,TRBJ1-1,CASSGTGGMNTEAFF,TGCGCCAGCAGCGGGACAGGGGGGATGAACACTGAAGCTTTCTTT
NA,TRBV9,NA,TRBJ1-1,CASTVGTKNTEAFF,TGTGCCAGCACCGTAGGGACAAAGAACACTGAAGCTTTCTTT
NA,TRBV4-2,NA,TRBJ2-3,CASSQVVGASGTDTQYF,TGTGCCAGCAGCCAAGTGGTGGGCGCTAGCGGCACAGATACGCAGTATTTT
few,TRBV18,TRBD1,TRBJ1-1,CASSPGTGITEAFF,TGTGCCAGCTCACCCGGGACAGGGATCACTGAAGCTTTCTTT
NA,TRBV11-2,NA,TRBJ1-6,CASSPARGNSPLHF,TGTGCCAGCAGCCCGGCCAGGGGAAATTCACCCCTCCACTTT
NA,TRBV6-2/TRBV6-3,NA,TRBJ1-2,CASSYGRFGGYTF,TGTGCCAGCAGTTACGGCAGGTTCGGTGGCTACACCTTC
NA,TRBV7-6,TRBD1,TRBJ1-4,CASSPIPATGGNEKLFF,TGTGCCAGCAGCCCAATTCCAGCGACAGGGGGAAATGAAAAACTGTTTTTT
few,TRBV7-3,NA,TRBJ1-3,CASSTTQGNTIYF,TGTGCCAGCAGCACCACACAGGGAAACACCATATATTTT
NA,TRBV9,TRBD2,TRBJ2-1,CASSQNSGGATNEQFF,TGTGCCAGCAGCCAGAACAGCGGGGGGGCCACCAATGAGCAGTTCTTC
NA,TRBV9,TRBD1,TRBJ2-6,CASATGVSDVLTF,TGTGCCAGCGCGACAGGGGTATCCGACGTCCTGACTTTC
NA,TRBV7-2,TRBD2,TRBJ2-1,CASSLRAGLVHNEQFF,TGTGCCAGCAGCCTAAGAGCGGGGTTAGTTCACAATGAGCAGTTCTTC
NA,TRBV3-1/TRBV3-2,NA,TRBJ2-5,CASSQMGGRETQYF,TGTGCCAGCAGCCAAATGGGGGGGCGGGAGACCCAGTACTTC
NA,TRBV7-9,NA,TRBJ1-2,CASSLALQVGYGYTF,TGTGCCAGCAGCTTAGCGTTGCAGGTGGGCTATGGCTACACCTTC
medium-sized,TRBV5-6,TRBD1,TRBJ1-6,CASSLEGTGDNSPLHF,TGTGCCAGCAGCTTGGAAGGGACAGGGGATAATTCACCCCTCCACTTT
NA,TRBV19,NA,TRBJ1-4,CASSELARAVEKLFF,TGTGCCAGTAGTGAACTCGCCAGGGCGGTAGAAAAACTGTTTTTT
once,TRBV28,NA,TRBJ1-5,CASSPGIGRSNQPQHF,TGTGCCAGCAGCCCCGGGATAGGAAGAAGTAATCAGCCCCAGCATTTT
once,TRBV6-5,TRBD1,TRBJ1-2,CASSYSGTGGPYGYTF,TGTGCCAGCAGTTATTCCGGGACAGGGGGCCCCTATGGCTACACCTTC
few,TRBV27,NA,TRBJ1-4,CASSLTLNEKLFF,TGTGCCAGCAGTCTGACTCTGAATGAAAAACTGTTTTTT
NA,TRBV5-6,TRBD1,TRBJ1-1,CASSLDRGHDFF,TGTGCCAGCAGCTTGGACAGGGGGCATGATTTCTTT
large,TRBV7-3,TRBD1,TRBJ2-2,CASSLAGGVGELFF,TGTGCCAGCAGCTTAGCAGGGGGCGTCGGGGAGCTGTTTTTT
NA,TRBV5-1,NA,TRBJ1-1,CASSLGWQRAEAFF,TGCGCCAGCAGCTTGGGGTGGCAGAGGGCTGAAGCTTTCTTT
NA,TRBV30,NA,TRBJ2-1,CAWSARGEQFF,TGTGCCTGGAGTGCGCGGGGTGAGCAGTTCTTC
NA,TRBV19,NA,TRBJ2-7,CATRDGSSYEQYF,TGTGCCACCCGGGACGGGAGCTCCTACGAGCAGTACTTC
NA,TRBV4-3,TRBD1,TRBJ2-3,CASSQGQRSRGRNTDTQYF,TGCGCCAGCAGCCAAGGTCAAAGGAGTAGGGGGCGAAACACAGATACGCAGTATTTT
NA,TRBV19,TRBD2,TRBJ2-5,CASSITGLAGKTQYF,TGTGCCAGTAGTATTACCGGACTAGCGGGGAAGACCCAGTACTTC
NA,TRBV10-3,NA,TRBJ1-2,CAINTAQEGSNYGYTF,TGTGCCATCAATACGGCGCAGGAGGGCTCTAACTATGGCTACACCTTC
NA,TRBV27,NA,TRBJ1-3,CASSLFGGRIGNTIYF,TGTGCCAGCAGTTTATTTGGGGGGAGAATTGGAAACACCATATATTTT
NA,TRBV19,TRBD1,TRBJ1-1,CASSSKTGPGTEAFF,TGTGCCAGTAGTTCGAAGACAGGGCCGGGCACTGAAGCTTTCTTT
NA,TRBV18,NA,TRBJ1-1,CASSPKHKNTEAFF,TGTGCCAGCTCACCAAAGCATAAGAACACTGAAGCTTTCTTT
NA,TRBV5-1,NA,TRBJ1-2,CASSLGTDFYGYTF,TGCGCCAGCAGCTTGGGCACGGACTTCTATGGCTACACCTTC
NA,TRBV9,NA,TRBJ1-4,CASSVRESGEKLFF,TGTGCCAGCAGCGTAAGGGAGTCAGGTGAAAAACTGTTTTTT
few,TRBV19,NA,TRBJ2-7,CASSRQKTSDEQYF,TGTGCCAGTAGTAGACAGAAAACTTCCGACGAGCAGTACTTC